The 9 T cell receptor beta chains below were found in one sample sequenced in a study of T cell changes during pregnancy in multiple sclerosis. Using immunoSEQ multiplex PCR, the repertoire was profiled, and TCRdb retains in-frame clones only, with some absent. The repertoire holds around 57,000 clones, with roughly 91% as singletons. This specimen consisted of peripheral blood, obtained after pregnancy. These receptors all come from a female donor in good health, enrolled as a control in a pregnancy study.

The genes are TRBV30 and TRBJ1-2; 11 bases match TRBD1. V lost 5 bases, J lost 7 bases, and 6 bases stayed unmatched. The CDR3 has 13 residues. CDR1 is GTSNPN and CDR2 is SVGIG in the germline V gene (reference sequence). The DNA of the CDR3 is TGTGCCTGGGGGACAGGGGGATATAGTGGCTACACCTTC. As protein: CAWGTGGYSGYTF.

The rearrangement links TRBV19 to TRBJ1-1; D might be TRBD1 (5 bases). V was trimmed by 6 bases and J by 0 bases, leaving 8 bases between them. The CDR3 loop spans 13 amino acids. Germline V gene sequence: CDR1 LNHDA, CDR2 SQIVND (reference sequence). The CDR3 DNA follows: TGTGCCAGTAGCCGACAGATGAACACTGAAGCTTTCTTT. Translated: CASSRQMNTEAFF.

The count of this clone is one. The chain joins TRBV4-2 to TRBJ2-7; D may be TRBD1 (6 bases). CDR1 is LGHNA and CDR2 is YNFKEQ in the germline V gene. Trimming removed 4 bases from V and 2 bases from J, with 15 bases in between. The CDR3 runs to 15 residues. CDR3 residues: CASSPGGGLTYEQYF. The CDR3 bases are TGTGCCAGCAGCCCAGGTGGGGGCCTCACCTACGAGCAGTACTTC.

In its sample, this clone was seen once. The V and J genes are TRBV9 and TRBJ2-5; perhaps TRBD1 as D (5 bases). V lost 4 bases to trimming and J lost 0 bases, with 10 bases between them. The CDR3 spans 14 residues. The germline V gene encodes CDR1 SGDLS and CDR2 YYNGEE. The CDR3 nucleotides read TGTGCCAGCAGCTCGCGACAGCACCAAGAGACCCAGTACTTC. The encoded protein is CASSSRQHQETQYF.

This clone was seen only a few times. The chain employs TRBV19 and TRBJ1-2, with D possibly matching TRBD1 (6 bases). This CDR3 is 14 amino acids long. Trimming shortened V by 3 bases and J by 8 bases, and 16 bases separated the two germline ends. Germline values: CDR1 LNHDA, CDR2 SQIVND (reference sequence). Here the CDR3 DNA reads TGTGCCAGTAGTATGTCTGCGGGGGCGTCGGGCTACACCTTC. As protein: CASSMSAGASGYTF.

V and J are TRBV9 and TRBJ1-4; 7 positions match TRBD1. The CDR3 runs 14 residues. Germline assignment: CDR1 SGDLS and CDR2 YYNGEE. V shed 3 bases, J shed 8 bases, and the junction held 7 bases outside the gene matches. The CDR3 nucleotides are TGTGCCAGCAGCGGGGACAGCTTCCACGAAAAACTGTTTTTT. Protein: CASSGDSFHEKLFF.

V gene TRBV19 combines with J gene TRBJ1-5; D unresolved. In germline, CDR1 is LNHDA, CDR2 SQIVND (reference sequence). V gave up 1 base and J gave up 3 bases, with 4 bases separating them. The CDR3 is 13 residues long. The CDR3 spells CASSIVHNQPQHF. The CDR3 bases are TGTGCCAGTAGTATAGTTCACAATCAGCCCCAGCATTTT.

This chain connects TRBV7-9 to TRBJ1-5, with unresolved D. V lost 5 bases and J lost 2, with 13 bases in between. Germline CDR1 reads SEHNR; CDR2 reads FQNEAQ (reference sequence). The CDR3 is made up of 15 amino acids. The CDR3 reads CASSVNWRGNQPQHF. The CDR3 DNA reads as TGTGCCAGCAGCGTCAACTGGAGAGGCAATCAGCCCCAGCATTTT.

The gene calls are TRBV15 and TRBJ1-3; 7 bases agree with TRBD1. J gave up 0 bases and V 2 bases, and 7 bases lay outside the gene matches. Germline V CDR1 and CDR2: LNHNV, YYDKDF (reference sequence). This CDR3 contains 17 residues. As DNA, the CDR3 is TGTGCCACCAGCAGACCATACGGACAGGACTCTGGAAACACCATATATTTT. It translates to CATSRPYGQDSGNTIYF.